This passage covers 16 T cell receptor beta chains from one sample sequenced in a study of regulatory T cells in long-lasting Graves disease. Both iRepertoire HTBI primers and Arm-PCR of CDR3 regions were used to build the TCR beta libraries. TCRdb processed the multiplex PCR reads anew with MiXCR; each CDR3 protein has one entry. The sample records about 220,000 distinct CDR3 sequences, around 19% being singletons. The sample's time point: newly diagnosed GD, antithyroid drugs for less than 3 months. Construction of the TCR library relied on RNA isolated from PBMCs. These same records also appear under a second study, on T cells in Graves' hyperthyroidism and ophthalmopathy.

The sequenced sample was peripheral blood mononuclear cells (PBMCs), obtained at new diagnosis, from a patient treated with antithyroid drugs. These receptors were collected from a woman younger than 45 with Graves disease.

As regards this clonotype: Just one base apart from a much larger clone, this may be a read error. This chain links TRBV10-1 with TRBJ2-2; D unresolved. Per germline, CDR1 WNHNN and CDR2 SYGVQD (reference sequence). This CDR3 is 17 amino acids long. V shed 8 bases and J shed 1 base, with 20 bases lying between them. For the CDR3, the DNA is TGCGCCAGCGGTTCAGGCAGATCACGGAAGAACACCGGGGAGCTGTTTTTT. Translated: CASGSGRSRKNTGELFF.

Ten or more counts support this clonotype. The chain links TRBV28 to TRBJ2-3; D unclear. The CDR3 contains 12 residues. The germline V and J ends were trimmed by 6 bases and 8 bases, with 12 bases remaining between them. The V gene's germline CDR1 is MDHEN and CDR2 SYDVKM. CDR3 protein: CASSSQHITQYF. In nucleotides, the CDR3 is TGTGCCAGCAGCTCCCAACATATTACGCAGTATTTT.

This clonotype was observed many times. The rearrangement links TRBV3-1 to TRBJ1-1; possible D gene TRBD1, 6 bases. Per the germline V gene, CDR1 is LGHDT and CDR2 is YNNKEL (reference sequence). The ends were cut back, 4 bases at V and 1 base at J, with 13 bases in the middle. This CDR3 is 15 amino acids long. DNA for the CDR3: TGTGCCAGCAGCCCCTTCGGACAGAGGAACACTGAAGCTTTCTTT. Its protein product is CASSPFGQRNTEAFF. The variable domain in full, completed from reference TRBV3-1 and TRBJ1-1, reads DTAVSQTPKYLVTQMGNDKSIKCEQNLGHDTMYWYKQDSKKFLKIMFSYNNKELIINETVPNRFSPKSPDKAHLNLHINSLELGDSAVYFCASSPFGQRNTEAFFGQGTRLTVV.

The gene calls are TRBV7-8 and TRBJ2-2; 11 positions match TRBD2. CDR1 SGHVS and CDR2 FQNEAQ come from the germline V gene. The V and J ends lost 6 bases and 0 bases, in that order; junction bases with no gene match: 3. The CDR3 has 16 residues. DNA of the CDR3: TGTGCCAGCAGTCTAGCGGGAGGACCGAACACCGGGGAGCTGTTTTTT. It translates to CASSLAGGPNTGELFF.

Concerning this clonotype itself: A much larger clone sits a single nucleotide away, making a read error possible. The chain employs TRBV6-5 and TRBJ1-2; 8 nucleotides align to TRBD1. Germline V gene lookup returns CDR1 MNHEY and CDR2 SVGAGI. The CDR3 is made up of 16 amino acids. CDR3 loop: CASSHSGRGRAYGYTF. In DNA form, the CDR3 reads TGTGCCAGCAGTCACTCGGGCAGGGGGCGCGCCTATGGCTACACCTTC.

This clonotype has ten or more counts. The chain has TRBV28 and TRBJ1-4; 10 bases align to TRBD1. Trimming cost V 3 bases and J 4 bases; bases outside gene matches: 14. CDR1 is MDHEN and CDR2 is SYDVKM in the germline V gene. This CDR3 spans 19 amino acids. The CDR3 loop is CASSFLRPGTGASNEKLFF. The DNA for the CDR3 is TGTGCCAGCAGTTTCCTTCGTCCCGGGACAGGGGCCAGTAATGAAAAACTGTTTTTT.

This clonotype was seen many times. This chain links TRBV28 with TRBJ1-2, with no clear D. Germline CDR1 reads MDHEN; CDR2 reads SYDVKM. Trimming shortened V by 2 bases and J by 2 bases, and 12 bases separated the two germline ends. This CDR3 comprises 15 residues. The CDR3 nucleotides are TGTGCCAGCAGTTTACACAGCCCCTACAACTATGGCTACACCTTC. It codes for CASSLHSPYNYGYTF.

The chain couples TRBV14 to TRBJ2-7, with TRBD1 as a possible D gene (8 bases). The CDR3 spans 15 residues. Trimming stripped 4 bases from V and 4 bases from J, with 17 bases between. From germline, CDR1 is SGHDN and CDR2 FVKESK. The CDR3 DNA reads TGTGCCAGCAGCCGAGACAGGGGAGGGCTTTACGAGCAGTACTTC. Amino acid sequence: CASSRDRGGLYEQYF.

The sample holds many counts of this clonotype. At one boundary the junction diverges from the germline segment, which might be a read error. The chain has TRBV5-1 and TRBJ1-4, with 9 nucleotides matching TRBD1. Germline values: CDR1 SGHRS, CDR2 YFSETQ. The CDR3 length is 14 residues. The CDR3 spells CASSLGQGSEKLFF. For the CDR3, the DNA is TGTGCCAGCAGCCTGGGACAGGGAAGTGAAAAACTGTTTTTT.

There are many counts of this clonotype. The rearrangement links TRBV19 to TRBJ1-4; 7 positions match TRBD1. Germline V CDR1 and CDR2: LNHDA, SQIVND (reference sequence). The junction had 18 bases not matched to a gene; V was cut back by 7 bases and J by 13 bases. CDR3 length: 15 residues. CDR3 sequence reads: CASTRDGTARKGLFF. The CDR3 DNA sequence: TGTGCCAGTACCCGCGACGGGACAGCGCGAAAGGGACTGTTTTTT.

This clonotype has ten or more counts. The gene calls are TRBV6-5 and TRBJ1-5; D call uncertain. The CDR3 is 13 amino acids. CDR1 and CDR2 (germline): MNHEY, SVGAGI. Trimming pared 4 bases from V and 0 bases from J, leaving 4 bases between. Here the CDR3 DNA reads TGTGCCAGCAGTTCAAATAGCAATCAGCCCCAGCATTTT. Translation gives CASSSNSNQPQHF.

The chain uses TRBV20-1 and TRBJ1-6; tentative D call: TRBD1 (5 bases). The V gene lost 3 bases and the J gene lost 10 bases, with 16 bases spanning the gap. Germline CDR1 and CDR2: DFQATT and SNEGSKA (reference sequence). CDR3 length equals 14 residues. The CDR3 sequence is CSASVGGKGSPLHF. In DNA, the CDR3 is TGCAGTGCTAGTGTGGGGGGGAAGGGCTCACCCCTCCACTTT.

This clonotype appeared many times. The chain employs TRBV5-4 and TRBJ2-1, with D perhaps matching TRBD2 (6 bases). CDR1 and CDR2 (germline): SGHNT, YYREEE (reference sequence). Deletions cut 5 bases from V and 5 bases from J, with 17 bases between. This CDR3 contains 15 residues. Written as DNA, the CDR3 is TGTGCCAGCAGGGGCCACCGGGACTCTAACAATGAGCAGTTCTTC. Encoded protein: CASRGHRDSNNEQFF. Full variable domain (missing parts from reference TRBV5-4 and TRBJ2-1): ETGVTQSPTHLIKTRGQQVTLRCSSQSGHNTVSWYQQALGQGPQFIFQYYREEENGRGNFPPRFSGLQFPNYSSELNVNALELDDSALYLCASRGHRDSNNEQFFGPGTRLTVL.

This clonotype showed up many times. This sequence joins TRBV3-1 and TRBJ2-2; maybe TRBD1 (5 bases). CDR3 length: 15 residues. CDR1 and CDR2 (germline): LGHDT, YNNKEL (reference sequence). Trimming removed 2 bases from V and 0 bases from J, with 7 bases in between. The CDR3 bases are TGTGCCAGCAGCCAAAGACAGACGAACACCGGGGAGCTGTTTTTT. It is translated as CASSQRQTNTGELFF.

The genes are TRBV6-2 or TRBV6-3 and TRBJ2-7; 11 positions agree with TRBD1. Looked up from germline, CDR1 is MNHEY and CDR2 is SVGEGT. Losses at the gene ends were 4 bases for V and 4 bases for J; bases not matched to a gene: 6. The CDR3 spans 15 residues. DNA for the CDR3: TGTGCCAGCAGTTCCGCCGGGACAGGGGGGTACGAGCAGTACTTC. Encoded protein: CASSSAGTGGYEQYF.

A note on this clonotype: With a much larger clone just one base away, this may be a read error. The chain employs TRBV7-9 and TRBJ1-2, with D unresolved. There are 13 residues in the CDR3. Germline V CDR1 and CDR2: SEHNR, FQNEAQ (reference sequence). With 5 bases removed from V and 10 bases from J, the gap between germline ends came to 17 bases. The CDR3 protein is CASSKPSDHDYTF. As DNA, the CDR3 is TGTGCCAGCAGCAAACCGTCCGATCATGACTACACCTTC.